These 7 T cell receptor beta chains were sequenced from one sample in a study of blood T cell repertoires in COVID-19. Produced via immunoSEQ multiplex PCR; TCRdb's table is partial and in-frame only. This table holds fewer than 250,000 clones, 70% to 85% found once. The sample consisted of peripheral blood. These receptors originate from a woman at least 80 years old with acute or convalescent COVID-19.

This clone came up once. V gene TRBV19 combines with J gene TRBJ2-1; 10 nucleotides line up with TRBD2. Germline V CDR1 and CDR2: LNHDA, SQIVND (reference sequence). With 7 bases clipped from V and 6 bases from J, the junction kept 6 bases outside the gene matches. The CDR3 has 14 residues. CDR3 DNA sequence: TGTGCCAGTAATACCGGGACTAGCGTCAATGAGCAGTTCTTC. As protein: CASNTGTSVNEQFF.

The rearrangement joins TRBV25-1 to TRBJ1-1; a weak D match, TRBD1 (5 bases). Trimming took off 4 bases at V and 3 bases at J, with 12 bases between the two ends. In germline, CDR1 is MGHDK, CDR2 SYGVNS. The CDR3 extends over 14 amino acids. The CDR3 region has the DNA TGTGCCAGCAGTGTTTCTCGGGGGGACACTGAAGCTTTCTTT. Translated, it gives CASSVSRGDTEAFF.

The CDR3 here is CASSLTGRAGEQFF. CDR3 DNA sequence: TGTGCCAGCAGCTTGACCGGGAGGGCCGGTGAGCAGTTCTTC. This sequence joins TRBV5-5 and TRBJ2-1, with 8 bases fitting TRBD2. Germline V gene sequence: CDR1 SGHKS, CDR2 YYEKEE (reference sequence). The CDR3 is 14 amino acids. The trim removed 1 base at V and 9 bases at J, leaving 6 bases unmatched.

This clone came up a few times. The chain links TRBV30 to TRBJ1-1; 10 nucleotides agree with TRBD1. Germline assignment: CDR1 GTSNPN and CDR2 SVGIG (reference sequence). Losses at the gene ends were 3 bases for V and 5 bases for J; bases not matched to a gene: 3. The CDR3 extends over 13 amino acids. Here the CDR3 reads CAWRTGGKTEAFF. CDR3 bases: TGTGCCTGGAGGACAGGGGGCAAGACTGAAGCTTTCTTT.

The rearrangement links TRBV21-1 to TRBJ2-7; the listed D gene, TRBD1, was not tested against the DNA. TRBV21-1 is recorded as a pseudogene. The CDR3 totals 14 residues. This CDR3 is CASSKSRTQREQYF. The DNA for the CDR3 is TGTGCCAGCAGCAAATCAAGGACACAGCGCGAGCAGTACTTC.

The chain links TRBV7-2 to TRBJ2-2; TRBD2 is a possible D gene (6 bases). Germline CDR1 and CDR2: SGHTA and FQGNSA. This CDR3 has 16 amino acids. V was trimmed by 6 bases and J by 3 bases, leaving 17 bases between them. The CDR3 protein is CASSFFWRGDTGELFF. The CDR3 nucleotides are TGTGCCAGCAGTTTTTTTTGGCGGGGAGACACCGGGGAGCTGTTTTTT.

The J gene is TRBJ1-2, the V gene TRBV14, with TRBD1 matching over 8 bases. Germline-derived CDR1 and CDR2 are SGHDN and FVKESK. Unmatched junction bases numbered 7, after V lost 4 bases and J lost 12 bases. The CDR3 loop spans 12 amino acids. CDR3 bases: TGTGCCAGCAGCCTCGGACAGGGCTCTGACACCTTC. It yields the protein CASSLGQGSDTF.